This entry features one TCR beta chain sequence. Its antigen is unidentified. This entry belongs to a study of blood T cells in healthy people across ages. Study-wide results and caveats: Donors of long life had a larger count of naive CD4+ cells and greater diversity than aged donors. Unsorted PBMCs ruled out conclusive naive versus antigen-experienced comparison. Estimates drawn from one million T cells were deemed to understate diversity.

Isolated PBMCs totaled at least 6.5 million in each sample. The use of a sample-barcoded 5' primer and a J-beta primer mix characterized a second PCR of roughly 7 to 11 cycles. TCRdb used MiXCR to reprocess the 5' RACE reads, holding one entry per CDR3 protein. The data show 1.5 million to 2 million distinct CDR3 sequences, 28% seen once. Germline assignment: CDR1 DFQATT and CDR2 SNEGSKA (reference sequence). The CDR3 spans 15 residues. V was clipped by 0 bases and J by 6 bases; unmatched bases: 9. The receptor was isolated from a woman aged 25-40 years in good health. The rearrangement links TRBV20-1 to TRBJ2-7; TRBD2 matches at 9 bases. Sequencing input: blood. The CDR3 DNA reads as TGCAGTGCTAGAGAGGCGGGACTAGCCTGGGGCGAGCAGTACTTC. This encodes CSAREAGLAWGEQYF.